The clone carrying this T cell receptor beta chain was observed once. The data stem from a study of blood T cell repertoires in COVID-19. Study information: T cells, B-cell-depleted T cells, or PBMCs provided the cDNA or gDNA that served as material.

Germline CDR1 reads LNHDA; CDR2 reads SQIVND (reference sequence). Trimming shortened V by 4 bases and J by 5 bases, and 13 bases separated the two germline ends. CDR3 length: 14 residues. Generated by immunoSEQ multiplex PCR, the TCRdb table keeps only in-frame clones and is missing some. The sample shows just over 80,000 clones, about 86% of them seen only once. The source material was peripheral blood. The sequence was obtained from an elderly man with acute or convalescent COVID-19. The rearrangement joins TRBV19 to TRBJ2-3, with a tentative D call TRBD2 (6 bases). The CDR3 DNA reads as TGTGCCAGTAGTACCCCGGGAGCTATAGATACGCAGTATTTT. As protein: CASSTPGAIDTQYF.